The 28 T cell receptor beta chains below come from one sample, sequenced in a study of CD8+CD57+ T cells in acquired aplastic anemia. Researchers used genomic DNA as the template to profile TCR beta VDJ and CDR3. TCRdb called the reads again in MiXCR, with one record for every CDR3 protein. The repertoire holds approximately 190,000 distinct CDR3 sequences, with less than 65% as singletons. Material: sorted CD4+, CD8+, or CD8+CD57+ T cells (not recorded which) from PBMCs. The origin of the receptors is a human donor with severe aplastic anemia or a healthy control (not recorded which).

The V and J genes are TRBV7-6 and TRBJ2-2, with D perhaps matching TRBD2 (5 bases). The CDR3 extends over 15 amino acids. With 3 bases removed from V and 1 base from J, the gap between germline ends came to 9 bases. Germline V gives CDR1 SGHVS, CDR2 FNYEAQ. The CDR3 DNA follows: TGTGCCAGCAGCTTGGCGGGCCGGAACACCGGGGAGCTGTTTTTT. This gives the protein CASSLAGRNTGELFF.

The chain links TRBV19 to TRBJ1-6; D perhaps matches TRBD1 (6 bases). In germline, CDR1 is LNHDA, CDR2 SQIVND (reference sequence). The CDR3 is made up of 14 amino acids. The V end was cut by 7 bases, the J end by 7 bases, with 14 bases between. This CDR3 is CASTPGTQNSPLHF. The DNA of the CDR3 is TGTGCCAGTACACCCGGGACACAGAATTCACCCCTCCACTTT. Looking up the rest from reference TRBV19 and TRBJ1-6 gives the full variable domain: DGGITQSPKYLFRKEGQNVTLSCEQNLNHDAMYWYRQDPGQGLRLIYYSQIVNDFQKGDIAEGYSVSREKKESFPLTVTSAQKNPTAFYLCASTPGTQNSPLHFGNGTRLTVT.

This clonotype was observed many times. The chain carries TRBV3-1 and TRBJ2-3; D might be TRBD1 (6 bases). Trimming took 5 bases from V and 2 from J, leaving 8 bases between them. The length of the CDR3 is 13 residues. CDR1 is LGHDT, CDR2 YNNKEL, per germline (reference sequence). The CDR3 bases are TGTGCCAGCAGCTGGGACAACACAGATACGCAGTATTTT. This sequence encodes CASSWDNTDTQYF.

This sequence joins TRBV7-9 and TRBJ2-1; a possible D gene is TRBD1 (6 bases). Trimming took 2 bases from V and 6 from J, leaving 26 bases between them. The CDR3 spans 19 residues. Germline V gene sequence: CDR1 SEHNR, CDR2 FQNEAQ (reference sequence). This chain's CDR3 is CASSLTGSPGQGPINEQFF. For the CDR3, the DNA is TGTGCCAGCAGCTTAACAGGGTCCCCGGGACAAGGCCCGATCAATGAGCAGTTCTTC.

The chain carries TRBV7-2 and TRBJ2-1, with D possibly being TRBD2 (5 bases). There are 12 residues in the CDR3. Per germline, CDR1 SGHTA and CDR2 FQGNSA. Deletions cut 5 bases from V and 9 bases from J, with 11 bases between. In DNA form, the CDR3 reads TGTGCCAGCAGCCACGATACTAGTGAGCAGTTCTTC. It is translated as CASSHDTSEQFF.

The chain employs TRBV2 and TRBJ1-6; D gene ambiguous. Trimming left V 9 bases short and J 2 bases short, with 11 bases between. The CDR3 runs to 14 residues. Germline V gives CDR1 SNHLY, CDR2 FYNNEI. CDR3 sequence reads: CASRPLPYNSPLHF. The CDR3, as DNA: TGTGCCAGTAGACCGTTGCCCTATAATTCACCCCTCCACTTT.

The rearrangement uses TRBV2 and TRBJ1-5, with TRBD1 matching 7 bases. CDR3 length: 14 amino acids. Germline-derived CDR1 and CDR2 are SNHLY and FYNNEI. V was clipped by 6 bases and J by 2 bases; unmatched bases: 4. DNA of the CDR3: TGTGCCAGCAGGCCAGGGGGAGGCAATCAGCCCCAGCATTTT. Translation: CASRPGGGNQPQHF. Supplemented by reference TRBV2 and TRBJ1-5, the full variable domain reads EPEVTQTPSHQVTQMGQEVILRCVPISNHLYFYWYRQILGQKVEFLVSFYNNEISEKSEIFDDQFSVERPDGSNFTLKIRSTKLEDSAMYFCASRPGGGNQPQHFGDGTRLSIL.

The chain couples TRBV2 to TRBJ2-7, with D possibly called TRBD1 or TRBD2 (5 bases each). This CDR3 contains 13 residues. Per the germline V gene, CDR1 is SNHLY and CDR2 is FYNNEI. V was clipped by 4 bases and J by 9 bases, with 16 bases between them. The CDR3 bases are TGTGCCAGCAGTGGGGACCTCTTAACGGGGCAGTACTTC. Translated, it gives CASSGDLLTGQYF.

The rearrangement links TRBV9 to TRBJ2-3; 10 bases are a match to TRBD2. This CDR3 has 16 amino acids. CDR1 SGDLS and CDR2 YYNGEE come from the germline V gene. The junction had 6 bases not matched to a gene; V was cut back by 0 bases and J by 5 bases. The CDR3 is CASSVVQRGGIDTQYF. Written as DNA, the CDR3 is TGTGCCAGCAGCGTAGTGCAGCGGGGGGGCATAGATACGCAGTATTTT.

Regarding this clonotype: Germline is not matched at one junction end, which may reflect a read error. The chain carries TRBV9 and TRBJ2-7, with D perhaps matching TRBD2 (6 bases). Germline V gives CDR1 SGDLS, CDR2 YYNGEE. This CDR3 is built from 14 residues. CDR3 nucleotides: TGTGCCAGCAGCGTAGGGGGAGGAGCCTACGGGCAGTACTTC. It translates to CASSVGGGAYGQYF.

CDR3 in amino acids: CASSSGITEAFF. DNA for the CDR3: TGCGCCAGCAGTAGCGGGATCACTGAAGCTTTCTTT. The rearrangement joins TRBV5-1 to TRBJ1-1; D not certain. The CDR3 contains 12 residues. V lost 5 bases to trimming and J lost 4 bases, with 9 bases between them. Germline CDR1 is SGHRS and CDR2 is YFSETQ.

This chain joins TRBV4-3 and TRBJ2-5; possibly TRBD1 for D (5 bases). This CDR3 has 16 residues. The germline CDR1 and CDR2 sequences are LGHNA and YSLEER. V was shortened by 3 bases and J by 5 bases, with 19 bases between the two germline ends. As DNA, the CDR3 is TGCGCCAGCAGCCAGCTAAGGGGCCAGTATCGTGAGACCCAGTACTTC. It codes for CASSQLRGQYRETQYF.

The V gene is TRBV9, the J gene TRBJ2-7; maybe TRBD1 (5 bases). Per the germline V gene, CDR1 is SGDLS and CDR2 is YYNGEE. This CDR3 is built from 13 residues. The V end was cut by 3 bases, the J end by 2 bases, with 9 bases between. The CDR3 protein is CASSGQQTYEQYF. CDR3 in DNA: TGTGCCAGCAGCGGACAGCAAACCTACGAGCAGTACTTC.

The gene calls are TRBV10-1 and TRBJ1-1; D is unclear. The V gene's germline CDR1 is WNHNN and CDR2 SYGVQD (reference sequence). V was clipped by 2 bases and J by 1 base, with 14 bases between them. The CDR3 runs to 16 residues. The CDR3 region has the DNA TGCGCCAGCAGTGAGGAAGGCGGACCGGGGAACACTGAAGCTTTCTTT. The encoded protein is CASSEEGGPGNTEAFF.

This clonotype occurred once. J is TRBJ2-7 and V is TRBV15; possibly TRBD1 or TRBD2 for D (5 bases each). The germline V gene has CDR1 LNHNV and CDR2 YYDKDF (reference sequence). V shed 5 bases and J shed 0 bases, with 11 bases lying between them. CDR3 length equals 14 residues. The CDR3 spells CATSRDGTSYEQYF. For the CDR3, the DNA is TGTGCCACCAGCCGGGACGGGACCTCCTACGAGCAGTACTTC. The variable domain in full, completed from reference TRBV15 and TRBJ2-7, reads DAMVIQNPRYQVTQFGKPVTLSCSQTLNHNVMYWYQQKSSQAPKLLFHYYDKDFNNEADTPDNFQSRRPNTSFCFLDIRSPGLGDTAMYLCATSRDGTSYEQYFGPGTRLTVT.

CDR3 sequence (DNA): TGCAGTGCTAGAGCCTATAATTCACCCCTCCACTTT. It encodes CSARAYNSPLHF. The V call is TRBV20-1, the J call TRBJ1-6; D unresolved. The V gene lost 1 base and the J gene lost 2 bases, with 0 bases spanning the gap. This CDR3 contains 12 residues. The germline gives CDR1 DFQATT, CDR2 SNEGSKA (reference sequence).

The chain links TRBV20-1 to TRBJ2-1; D ambiguous. V was pared by 6 bases and J by 9 bases, with 9 bases between. The CDR3 totals 10 residues. Germline-derived CDR1 and CDR2 are DFQATT and SNEGSKA (reference sequence). CDR3 in DNA: TGCAGTGCGGGTACAATTGAGCAGTTCTTC. Translating it yields CSAGTIEQFF.

The chain uses TRBV5-1 and TRBJ2-5, with D possibly called TRBD1 or TRBD2 (5 bases each). With 2 bases removed from V and 0 bases from J, the gap between germline ends came to 11 bases. Germline V gene lookup returns CDR1 SGHRS and CDR2 YFSETQ. This CDR3 contains 15 residues. As DNA, the CDR3 is TGCGCCAGCAGCTTACGGGACGTGTACCAAGAGACCCAGTACTTC. It is translated as CASSLRDVYQETQYF. Full variable domain (rest looked up from reference TRBV5-1 and TRBJ2-5): KAGVTQTPRYLIKTRGQQVTLSCSPISGHRSVSWYQQTPGQGLQFLFEYFSETQRNKGNFPGRFSGRQFSNSRSEMNVSTLELGDSALYLCASSLRDVYQETQYFGPGTRLLVL.

The chain combines TRBV28 with TRBJ2-5, with 8 bases aligning to TRBD2. CDR1 MDHEN and CDR2 SYDVKM come from the germline V gene. The V gene end was trimmed by 6 bases and the J gene end by 0 bases; junction bases not matched to a gene: 9. This CDR3 region has 16 residues. The CDR3 spells CASRPHSGVDQETQYF. In DNA form, the CDR3 reads TGTGCCAGCAGGCCCCATAGCGGGGTCGACCAAGAGACCCAGTACTTC.

This clonotype was detected many times. The V gene is TRBV5-6, the J gene TRBJ1-2, with 9 positions matching TRBD1. The CDR3 has 15 residues. J was trimmed by 5 bases and V by 2 bases; bases with no gene match: 7. The germline CDR1 and CDR2 sequences are SGHDT and YYEEEE. The CDR3 sequence: CASSLYRGRRYGYTF. The CDR3 DNA reads TGTGCCAGCAGCTTATACAGGGGGCGTAGATATGGCTACACCTTC.

In this sample, this clonotype turned up a few times. The rearrangement uses TRBV29-1 and TRBJ2-7, with D possibly TRBD1 on 8 matching bases. Per germline, CDR1 SQVTM and CDR2 ANQGSEA. Trimming stripped 0 bases from V and 0 bases from J, with 15 bases between. The CDR3 loop spans 16 amino acids. The CDR3 sequence is CSVEDRNRGGSYEQYF. For the CDR3, the DNA is TGCAGCGTTGAAGATCGTAACAGGGGGGGCTCCTACGAGCAGTACTTC.

V and J are TRBV7-8 and TRBJ1-2; D is possibly TRBD1 (5 bases). Deletions cut 5 bases from V and 6 bases from J, with 19 bases between. CDR3 length equals 15 residues. The germline CDR1 and CDR2 sequences are SGHVS and FQNEAQ. The CDR3 DNA is TGTGCCAGCAGCCCCCCGATGCAGGGAACAAATGGCTACACCTTC. Protein sequence: CASSPPMQGTNGYTF.

The table lists this clonotype with many counts. This chain connects TRBV5-1 to TRBJ2-1; TRBD1 matches at 8 bases. Germline loops: CDR1 SGHRS, CDR2 YFSETQ. Losses at the gene ends were 1 base for V and 7 bases for J; bases not matched to a gene: 7. The CDR3 has 15 residues. CDR3 nucleotide sequence: TGCGCCAGCAGCTTGTGGGTGCAGGGGGCGAATGAGCAGTTCTTC. Its translation is CASSLWVQGANEQFF. The variable domain in full, completed from reference TRBV5-1 and TRBJ2-1, reads KAGVTQTPRYLIKTRGQQVTLSCSPISGHRSVSWYQQTPGQGLQFLFEYFSETQRNKGNFPGRFSGRQFSNSRSEMNVSTLELGDSALYLCASSLWVQGANEQFFGPGTRLTVL.

The chain joins TRBV7-9 to TRBJ1-3, with D unclear. Trimming took off 2 bases at V and 8 bases at J, with 7 bases between the two ends. The CDR3 covers 12 residues. Germline V gene sequence: CDR1 SEHNR, CDR2 FQNEAQ (reference sequence). Here the CDR3 DNA reads TGTGCCAGCAGCTTAAGCGTGGACACCATATATTTT. Its protein product is CASSLSVDTIYF.

The chain has TRBV10-2 and TRBJ2-3; 10 bases agree with TRBD2. The V gene's germline CDR1 is WSHSY and CDR2 SAAADI. The trim removed 3 bases at V and 4 bases at J, leaving 1 base unmatched. This CDR3 spans 14 amino acids. This CDR3 is CASSEGLAADTQYF. CDR3 coding DNA: TGCGCCAGCAGTGAAGGACTAGCGGCAGATACGCAGTATTTT.

The genes are TRBV9 and TRBJ1-6; D possibly corresponds to TRBD1 (5 bases). The V end lost 0 bases, the J end lost 9 bases, and 16 bases lay between the germline ends. The CDR3 loop spans 16 amino acids. Germline V gene data show CDR1 as SGDLS and CDR2 as YYNGEE. CDR3 nucleotides: TGTGCCAGCAGCGTAGCTGTCGTAAGAGGGGTTTCACCCCTCCACTTT. Protein product: CASSVAVVRGVSPLHF.

This clonotype has only one observation. The chain uses TRBV10-2 and TRBJ2-3; D may be TRBD2 (6 bases). CDR3 size: 16 residues. V lost 0 bases and J 0 bases, leaving 10 bases between the germline ends. Germline-derived CDR1 and CDR2 are WSHSY and SAAADI. DNA of the CDR3: TGCGCCAGCAGTGAGTCGCTAGCGACCAGCACAGATACGCAGTATTTT. Its translation is CASSESLATSTDTQYF.

The V and J genes are TRBV20-1 and TRBJ2-7, with 8 bases aligning to TRBD2. Per the germline V gene, CDR1 is DFQATT and CDR2 is SNEGSKA (reference sequence). This CDR3 is 17 amino acids long. The V segment lost 3 bases and the J segment 2 bases; nucleotides outside the gene matches: 15. The CDR3 region has the DNA TGCAGTGCTAGTGGCGGACGATGGGTAGCGGGAACCTACGAGCAGTACTTC. Encoded protein: CSASGGRWVAGTYEQYF.